What follows describes a single TCR beta chain. The data originate from a study of identical twins. The CDR3 runs 16 residues. Germline CDR1 and CDR2: DFQATT and SNEGSKA (reference sequence). V was clipped by 0 bases and J by 2 bases, with 14 bases between them. TCRdb ran MiXCR on the 5' RACE reads and lists one entry per CDR3 protein. The sample holds a few hundred thousand distinct CDR3 sequences, about 10% seen once. The chain joins TRBV20-1 to TRBJ1-3; D perhaps matches TRBD1 (5 bases). The source is a man aged 50 to 59 in good health. Specimen: memory T cells sorted from blood. The CDR3 DNA sequence: TGCAGTGCTAGAGATCCCCGGGGGGGTACTGGAAACACCATATATTTT. It is translated as CSARDPRGGTGNTIYF.